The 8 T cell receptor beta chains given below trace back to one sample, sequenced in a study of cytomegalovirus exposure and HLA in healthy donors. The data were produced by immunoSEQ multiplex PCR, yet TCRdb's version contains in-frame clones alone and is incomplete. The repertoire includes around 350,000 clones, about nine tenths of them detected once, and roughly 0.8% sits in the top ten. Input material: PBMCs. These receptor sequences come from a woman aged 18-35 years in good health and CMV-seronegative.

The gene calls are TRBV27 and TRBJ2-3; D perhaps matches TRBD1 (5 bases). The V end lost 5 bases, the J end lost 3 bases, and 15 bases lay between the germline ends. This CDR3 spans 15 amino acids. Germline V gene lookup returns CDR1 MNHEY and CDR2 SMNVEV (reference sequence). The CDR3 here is CASSTLGAVTDTQYF. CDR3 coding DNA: TGTGCCAGCAGTACCCTAGGGGCGGTTACAGATACGCAGTATTTT.

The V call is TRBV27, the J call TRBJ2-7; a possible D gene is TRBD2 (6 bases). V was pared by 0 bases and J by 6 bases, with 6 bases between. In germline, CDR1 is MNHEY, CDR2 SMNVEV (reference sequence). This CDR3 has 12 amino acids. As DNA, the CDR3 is TGTGCCAGCAGTTTATCCGGGAGCGAGCAGTACTTC. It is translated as CASSLSGSEQYF.

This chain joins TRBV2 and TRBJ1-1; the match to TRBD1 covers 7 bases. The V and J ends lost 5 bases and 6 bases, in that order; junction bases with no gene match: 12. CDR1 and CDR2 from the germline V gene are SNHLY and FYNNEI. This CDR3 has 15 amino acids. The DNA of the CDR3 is TGTGCCAGCAGTTCTCAGCCCGGGACAGAGTCTGAAGCTTTCTTT. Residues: CASSSQPGTESEAFF.

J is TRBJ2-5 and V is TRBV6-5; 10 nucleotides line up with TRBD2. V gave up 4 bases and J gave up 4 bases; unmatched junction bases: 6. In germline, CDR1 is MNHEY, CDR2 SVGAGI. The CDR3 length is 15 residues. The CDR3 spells CASSWGAGGTETQYF. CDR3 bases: TGTGCCAGCAGTTGGGGAGCGGGGGGGACAGAGACCCAGTACTTC.

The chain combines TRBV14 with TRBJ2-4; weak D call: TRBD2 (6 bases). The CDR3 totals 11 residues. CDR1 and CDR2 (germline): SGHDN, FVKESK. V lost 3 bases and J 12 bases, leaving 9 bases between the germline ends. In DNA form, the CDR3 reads TGTGCCAGCAGCCAGGGGACTGGTCAGTACTTC. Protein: CASSQGTGQYF.

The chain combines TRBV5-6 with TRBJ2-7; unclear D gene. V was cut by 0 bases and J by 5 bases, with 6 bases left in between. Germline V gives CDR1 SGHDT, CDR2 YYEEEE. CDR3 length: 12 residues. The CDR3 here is CASSLVPDEQYF. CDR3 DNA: TGTGCCAGCAGCTTGGTTCCGGACGAGCAGTACTTC.

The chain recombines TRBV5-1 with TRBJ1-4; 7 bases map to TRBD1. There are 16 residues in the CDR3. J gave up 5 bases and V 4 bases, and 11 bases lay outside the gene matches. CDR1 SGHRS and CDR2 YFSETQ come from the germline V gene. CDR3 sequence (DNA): TGCGCCAGCAGCCTAACCACAGGGGTTTTCAATGAAAAACTGTTTTTT. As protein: CASSLTTGVFNEKLFF.

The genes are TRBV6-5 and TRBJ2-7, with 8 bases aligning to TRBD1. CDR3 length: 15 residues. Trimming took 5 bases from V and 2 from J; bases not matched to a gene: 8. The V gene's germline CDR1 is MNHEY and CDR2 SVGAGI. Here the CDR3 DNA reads TGTGCCAGCAGTCCCGACAGGGGTCCCACCTACGAGCAGTACTTC. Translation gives CASSPDRGPTYEQYF.